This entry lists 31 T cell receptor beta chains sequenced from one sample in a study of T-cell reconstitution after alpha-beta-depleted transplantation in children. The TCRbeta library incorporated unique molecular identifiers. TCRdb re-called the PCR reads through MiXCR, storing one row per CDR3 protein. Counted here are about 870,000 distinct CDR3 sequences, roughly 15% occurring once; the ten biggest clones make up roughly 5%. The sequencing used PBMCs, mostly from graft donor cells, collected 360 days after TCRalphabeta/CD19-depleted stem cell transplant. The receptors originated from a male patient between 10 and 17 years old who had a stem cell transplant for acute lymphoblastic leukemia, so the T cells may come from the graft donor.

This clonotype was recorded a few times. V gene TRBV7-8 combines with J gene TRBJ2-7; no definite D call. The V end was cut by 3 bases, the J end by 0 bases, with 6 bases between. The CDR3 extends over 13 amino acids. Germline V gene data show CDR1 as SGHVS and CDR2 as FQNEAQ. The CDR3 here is CASSFSNSYEQYF. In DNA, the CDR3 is TGTGCCAGCAGCTTCTCCAACTCCTACGAGCAGTACTTC.

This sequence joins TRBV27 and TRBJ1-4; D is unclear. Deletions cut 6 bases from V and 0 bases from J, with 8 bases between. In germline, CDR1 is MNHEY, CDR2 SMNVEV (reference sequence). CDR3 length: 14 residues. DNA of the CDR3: TGTGCCAGCAGCATCCTCGCAACTAATGAAAAACTGTTTTTT. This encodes CASSILATNEKLFF.

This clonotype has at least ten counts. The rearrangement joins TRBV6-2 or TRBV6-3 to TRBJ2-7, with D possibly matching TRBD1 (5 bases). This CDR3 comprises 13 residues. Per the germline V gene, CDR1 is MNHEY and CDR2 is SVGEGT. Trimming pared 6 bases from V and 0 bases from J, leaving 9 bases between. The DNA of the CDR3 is TGTGCCAGCAGCCACGACAGCTCCTACGAGCAGTACTTC. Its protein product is CASSHDSSYEQYF.

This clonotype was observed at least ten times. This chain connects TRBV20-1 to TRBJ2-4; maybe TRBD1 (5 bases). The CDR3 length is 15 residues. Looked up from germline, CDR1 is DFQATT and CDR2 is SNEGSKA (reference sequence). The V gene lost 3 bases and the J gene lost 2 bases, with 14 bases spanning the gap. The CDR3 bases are TGCAGTGCTAGGGGAAGGTCAGGGACCAAAAACATTCAGTACTTC. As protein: CSARGRSGTKNIQYF.

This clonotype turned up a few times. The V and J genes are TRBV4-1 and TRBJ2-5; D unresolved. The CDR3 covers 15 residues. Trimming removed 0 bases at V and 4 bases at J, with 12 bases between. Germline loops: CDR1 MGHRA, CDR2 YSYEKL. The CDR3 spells CASSQEGRVAETQYF. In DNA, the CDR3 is TGCGCCAGCAGCCAAGAAGGAAGGGTAGCAGAGACCCAGTACTTC.

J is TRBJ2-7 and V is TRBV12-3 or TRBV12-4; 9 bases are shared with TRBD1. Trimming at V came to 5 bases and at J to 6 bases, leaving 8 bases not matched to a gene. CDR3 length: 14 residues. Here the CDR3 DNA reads TGTGCCAGCAGTCCTTGGACAGGGGCGCGCGAGCAGTACTTC. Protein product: CASSPWTGAREQYF.

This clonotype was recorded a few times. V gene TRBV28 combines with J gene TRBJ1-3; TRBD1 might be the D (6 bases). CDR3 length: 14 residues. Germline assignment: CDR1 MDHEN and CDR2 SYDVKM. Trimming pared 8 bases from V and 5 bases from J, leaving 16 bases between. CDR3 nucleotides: TGTGCCAGCTATTCGCCGGGACATAGAAACACCATATATTTT. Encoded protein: CASYSPGHRNTIYF.

CDR3 protein: CASSQDRRVYEQYF. For the CDR3, the DNA is TGTGCCAGCAGCCAAGACAGGAGGGTTTACGAGCAGTACTTC. V usage is TRBV14 and J usage is TRBJ2-7; D is possibly TRBD2 (6 bases). The ends were cut back, 0 bases at V and 4 bases at J, with 10 bases in the middle. Looked up from germline, CDR1 is SGHDN and CDR2 is FVKESK. This CDR3 is built from 14 residues.

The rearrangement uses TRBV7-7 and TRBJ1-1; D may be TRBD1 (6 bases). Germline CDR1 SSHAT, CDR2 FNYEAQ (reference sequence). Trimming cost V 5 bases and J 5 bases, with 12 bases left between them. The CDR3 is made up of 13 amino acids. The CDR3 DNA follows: TGTGCCAGCAGCAGAGAGGGGGAGACTGAAGCTTTCTTT. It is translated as CASSREGETEAFF.

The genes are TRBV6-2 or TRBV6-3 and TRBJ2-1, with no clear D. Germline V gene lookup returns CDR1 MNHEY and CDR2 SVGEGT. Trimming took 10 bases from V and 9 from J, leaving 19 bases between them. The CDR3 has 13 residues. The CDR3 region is CATRLVETAEQFF. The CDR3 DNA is TGTGCCACCCGACTGGTAGAAACAGCTGAGCAGTTCTTC.

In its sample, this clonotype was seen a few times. CDR3 DNA: TGTGCCAGCAGTTACTCGGGACTAGCGGGCAATGAGCAGTTCTTC. Translation: CASSYSGLAGNEQFF. The chain links TRBV6-5 to TRBJ2-1; 12 nucleotides match TRBD2. Germline V gene sequence: CDR1 MNHEY, CDR2 SVGAGI. Unmatched junction bases numbered 0, after V lost 0 bases and J lost 6 bases. This CDR3 region has 15 residues.

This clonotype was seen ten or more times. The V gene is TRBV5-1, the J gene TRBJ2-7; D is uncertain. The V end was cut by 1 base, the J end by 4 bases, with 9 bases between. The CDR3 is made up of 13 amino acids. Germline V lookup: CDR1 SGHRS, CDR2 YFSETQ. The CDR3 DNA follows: TGCGCCAGCAGCTTGCTAGGGTTATACGAGCAGTACTTC. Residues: CASSLLGLYEQYF.

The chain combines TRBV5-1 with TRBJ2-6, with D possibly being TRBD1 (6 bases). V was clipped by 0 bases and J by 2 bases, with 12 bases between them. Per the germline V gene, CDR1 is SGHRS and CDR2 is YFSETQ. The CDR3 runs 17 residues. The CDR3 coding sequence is TGCGCCAGCAGCTTGGAGGACAGAAGGACTGGGGCCAACGTCCTGACTTTC. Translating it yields CASSLEDRRTGANVLTF.

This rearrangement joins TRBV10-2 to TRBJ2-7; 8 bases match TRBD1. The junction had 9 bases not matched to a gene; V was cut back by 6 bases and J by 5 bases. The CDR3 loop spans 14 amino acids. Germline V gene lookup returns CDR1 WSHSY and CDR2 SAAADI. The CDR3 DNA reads TGCGCCAGCAGCGTGACAGGGGATGTCGACGAGCAGTACTTC. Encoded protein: CASSVTGDVDEQYF.

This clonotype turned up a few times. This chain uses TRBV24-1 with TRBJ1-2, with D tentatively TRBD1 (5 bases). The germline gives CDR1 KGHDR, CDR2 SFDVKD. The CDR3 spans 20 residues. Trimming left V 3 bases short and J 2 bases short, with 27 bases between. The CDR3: CATSDQLRNTLGEGNYGYTF. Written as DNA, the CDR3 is TGTGCCACCAGTGATCAACTTAGGAACACACTCGGGGAGGGGAACTATGGCTACACCTTC.

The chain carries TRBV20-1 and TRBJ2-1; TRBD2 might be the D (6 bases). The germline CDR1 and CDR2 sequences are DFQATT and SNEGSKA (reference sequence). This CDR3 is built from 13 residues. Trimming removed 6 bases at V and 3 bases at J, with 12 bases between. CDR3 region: CSAGDLYYNEQFF. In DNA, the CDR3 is TGCAGTGCCGGGGACTTATACTACAATGAGCAGTTCTTC.

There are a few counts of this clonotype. The CDR3 protein is CASSLGRDSYSGANVLTF. CDR3 sequence (DNA): TGTGCCAGCAGCTTAGGGCGTGACAGCTACTCTGGGGCCAACGTCCTGACTTTC. This rearrangement joins TRBV7-6 to TRBJ2-6; D perhaps matches TRBD1 (5 bases). V was pared by 1 base and J by 0 bases, with 13 bases between. The germline V gene encodes CDR1 SGHVS and CDR2 FNYEAQ. The CDR3 totals 18 residues.

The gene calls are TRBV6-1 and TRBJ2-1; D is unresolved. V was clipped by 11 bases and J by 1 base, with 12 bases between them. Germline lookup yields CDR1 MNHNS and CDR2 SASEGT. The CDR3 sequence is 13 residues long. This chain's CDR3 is CAYRPASYNEQFF. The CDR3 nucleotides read TGTGCCTACCGGCCGGCTTCCTACAATGAGCAGTTCTTC.

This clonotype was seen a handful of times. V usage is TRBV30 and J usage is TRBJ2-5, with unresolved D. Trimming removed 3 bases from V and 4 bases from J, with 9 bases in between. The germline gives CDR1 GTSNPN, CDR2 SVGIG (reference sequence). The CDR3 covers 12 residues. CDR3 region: CAWSQARETQYF. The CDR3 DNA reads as TGTGCCTGGAGCCAGGCGAGAGAGACCCAGTACTTC.

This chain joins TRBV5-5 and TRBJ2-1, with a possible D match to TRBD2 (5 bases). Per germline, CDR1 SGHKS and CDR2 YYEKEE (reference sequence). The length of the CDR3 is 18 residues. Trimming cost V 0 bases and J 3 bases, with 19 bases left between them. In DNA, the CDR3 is TGTGCCAGCAGCTTGGCGCTCGCTAGCACCCTTGGCTACAATGAGCAGTTCTTC. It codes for CASSLALASTLGYNEQFF.

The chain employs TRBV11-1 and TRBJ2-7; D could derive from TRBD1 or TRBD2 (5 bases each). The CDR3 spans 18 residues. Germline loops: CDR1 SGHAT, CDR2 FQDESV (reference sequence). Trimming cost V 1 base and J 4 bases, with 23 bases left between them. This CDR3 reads CASSLEGTRRDLVYEQYF. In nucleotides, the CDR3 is TGTGCCAGCAGCTTAGAGGGGACCCGCCGGGACCTCGTTTACGAGCAGTACTTC.

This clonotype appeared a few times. The CDR3 is CSVVGDRVQSYEQYF. The CDR3 DNA reads TGCAGCGTTGTCGGCGACAGGGTCCAATCCTACGAGCAGTACTTC. The chain is built from TRBV29-1 and TRBJ2-7; 7 nucleotides align to TRBD1. Losses at the gene ends were 4 bases for V and 1 base for J; bases not matched to a gene: 10. Germline CDR1 is SQVTM and CDR2 is ANQGSEA. The CDR3 covers 15 residues.

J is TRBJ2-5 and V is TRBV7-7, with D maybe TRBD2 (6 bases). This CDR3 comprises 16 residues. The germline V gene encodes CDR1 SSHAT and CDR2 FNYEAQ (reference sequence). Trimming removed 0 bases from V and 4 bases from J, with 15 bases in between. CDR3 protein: CASSLALGGNSETQYF. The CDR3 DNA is TGTGCCAGCAGCTTAGCGCTTGGGGGGAACTCAGAGACCCAGTACTTC.

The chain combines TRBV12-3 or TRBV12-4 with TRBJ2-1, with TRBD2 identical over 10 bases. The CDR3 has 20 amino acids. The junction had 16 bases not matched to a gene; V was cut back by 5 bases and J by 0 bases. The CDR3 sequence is CASSPYSSGSHPSSYNEQFF. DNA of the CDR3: TGTGCCAGCAGTCCCTATTCTAGCGGGAGCCACCCGAGCTCCTACAATGAGCAGTTCTTC.

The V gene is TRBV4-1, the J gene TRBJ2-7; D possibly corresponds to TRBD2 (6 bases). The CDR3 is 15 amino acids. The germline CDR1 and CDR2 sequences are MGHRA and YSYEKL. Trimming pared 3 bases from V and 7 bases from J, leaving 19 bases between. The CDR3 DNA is TGCGCCAGCAGCCAGTTAAGGGACCTTCGGGGGGAGCAGTACTTC. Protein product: CASSQLRDLRGEQYF.

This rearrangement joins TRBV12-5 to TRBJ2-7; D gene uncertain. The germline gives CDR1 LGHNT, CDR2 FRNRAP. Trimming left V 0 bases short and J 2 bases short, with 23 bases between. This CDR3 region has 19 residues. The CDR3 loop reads CASGLVPRRRRGATYEQYF. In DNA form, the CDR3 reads TGTGCTAGTGGTTTGGTACCCAGGCGGAGAAGAGGTGCCACCTACGAGCAGTACTTC. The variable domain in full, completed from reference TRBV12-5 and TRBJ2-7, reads DARVTQTPRHKVTEMGQEVTMRCQPILGHNTVFWYRQTMMQGLELLAYFRNRAPLDDSGMPKDRFSAEMPDATLATLKIQPSEPRDSAVYFCASGLVPRRRRGATYEQYFGPGTRLTVT.

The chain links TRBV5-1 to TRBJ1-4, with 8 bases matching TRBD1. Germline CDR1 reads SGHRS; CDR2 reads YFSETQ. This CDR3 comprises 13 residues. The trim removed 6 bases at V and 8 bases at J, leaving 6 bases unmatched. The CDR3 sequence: CASTDREGEKLFF. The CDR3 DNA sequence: TGCGCCAGCACGGACAGGGAAGGAGAAAAACTGTTTTTT.

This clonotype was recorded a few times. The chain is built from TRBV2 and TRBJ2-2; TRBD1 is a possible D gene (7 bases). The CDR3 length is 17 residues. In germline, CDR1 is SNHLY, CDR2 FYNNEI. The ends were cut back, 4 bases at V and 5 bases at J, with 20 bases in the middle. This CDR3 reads CASSGLRQGGGTGELFF. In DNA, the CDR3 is TGTGCCAGCAGTGGACTTAGACAGGGCGGAGGGACCGGGGAGCTGTTTTTT.

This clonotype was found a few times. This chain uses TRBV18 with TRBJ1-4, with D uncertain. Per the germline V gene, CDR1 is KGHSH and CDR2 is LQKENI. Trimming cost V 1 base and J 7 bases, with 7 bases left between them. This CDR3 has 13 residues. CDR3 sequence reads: CASSPLPSEKLFF. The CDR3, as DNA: TGTGCCAGCTCACCACTTCCTTCTGAAAAACTGTTTTTT.

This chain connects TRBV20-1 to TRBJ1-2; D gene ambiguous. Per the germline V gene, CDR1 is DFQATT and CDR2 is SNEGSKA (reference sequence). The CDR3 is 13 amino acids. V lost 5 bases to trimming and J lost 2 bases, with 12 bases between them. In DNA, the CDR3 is TGCAGTGCTCAAGGACGGCCGAACTATGGCTACACCTTC. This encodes CSAQGRPNYGYTF.

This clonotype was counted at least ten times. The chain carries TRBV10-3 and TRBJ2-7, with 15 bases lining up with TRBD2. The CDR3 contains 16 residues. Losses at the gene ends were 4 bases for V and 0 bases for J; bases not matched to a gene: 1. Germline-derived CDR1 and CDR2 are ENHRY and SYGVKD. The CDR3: CAISGTSGRASYEQYF. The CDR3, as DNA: TGTGCCATCAGTGGGACTAGCGGGAGGGCCTCCTACGAGCAGTACTTC.